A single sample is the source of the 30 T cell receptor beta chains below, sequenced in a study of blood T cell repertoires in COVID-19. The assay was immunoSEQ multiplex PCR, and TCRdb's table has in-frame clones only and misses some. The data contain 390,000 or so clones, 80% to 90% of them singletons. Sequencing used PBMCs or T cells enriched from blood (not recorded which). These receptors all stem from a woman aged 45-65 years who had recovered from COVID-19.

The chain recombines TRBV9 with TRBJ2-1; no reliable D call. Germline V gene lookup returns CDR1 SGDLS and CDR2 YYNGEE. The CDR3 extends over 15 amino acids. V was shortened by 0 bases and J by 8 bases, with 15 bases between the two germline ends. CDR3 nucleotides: TGTGCCAGCAGCGTAGAACTCGGCGGCTGGGATGAGCAGTTCTTC. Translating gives CASSVELGGWDEQFF.

The CDR3 loop reads CASSEGWSSGADTQYF. The CDR3 DNA reads as TGTGCCAGCAGTGAAGGCTGGTCTAGCGGGGCAGATACGCAGTATTTT. The V and J genes are TRBV6-1 and TRBJ2-3, with 9 bases aligning to TRBD2. The V segment lost 1 base and the J segment 4 bases; nucleotides outside the gene matches: 6. Per the germline V gene, CDR1 is MNHNS and CDR2 is SASEGT. The CDR3 contains 16 residues.

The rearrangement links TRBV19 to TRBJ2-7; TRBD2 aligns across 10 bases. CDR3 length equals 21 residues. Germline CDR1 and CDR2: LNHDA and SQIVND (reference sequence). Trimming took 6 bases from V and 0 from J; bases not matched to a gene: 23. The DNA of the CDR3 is TGTGCCAGTAGCCTTCTCCCTTCAACTAGCGGGGTAAAAACGAGCTCCTACGAGCAGTACTTC. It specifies CASSLLPSTSGVKTSSYEQYF.

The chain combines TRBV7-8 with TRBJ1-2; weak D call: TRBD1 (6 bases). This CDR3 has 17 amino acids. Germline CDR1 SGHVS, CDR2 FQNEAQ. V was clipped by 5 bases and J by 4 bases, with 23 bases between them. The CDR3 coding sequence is TGTGCCAGCAGCGTGCACCCGACAGGTCCCCTGGGCTATGGCTACACCTTC. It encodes CASSVHPTGPLGYGYTF.

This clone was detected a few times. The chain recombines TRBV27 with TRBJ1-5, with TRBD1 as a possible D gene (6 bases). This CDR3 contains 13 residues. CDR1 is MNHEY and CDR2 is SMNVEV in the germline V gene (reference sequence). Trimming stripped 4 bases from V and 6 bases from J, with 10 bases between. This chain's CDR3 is CASSYRVGQPQHF. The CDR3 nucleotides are TGTGCCAGCAGTTACAGGGTTGGTCAGCCCCAGCATTTT.

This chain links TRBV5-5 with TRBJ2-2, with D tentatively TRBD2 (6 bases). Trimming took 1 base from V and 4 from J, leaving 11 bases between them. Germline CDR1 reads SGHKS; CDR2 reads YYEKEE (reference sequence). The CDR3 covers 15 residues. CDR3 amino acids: CASSLIRGGTGELFF. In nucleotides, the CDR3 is TGTGCCAGCAGCTTGATCCGGGGAGGCACCGGGGAGCTGTTTTTT.

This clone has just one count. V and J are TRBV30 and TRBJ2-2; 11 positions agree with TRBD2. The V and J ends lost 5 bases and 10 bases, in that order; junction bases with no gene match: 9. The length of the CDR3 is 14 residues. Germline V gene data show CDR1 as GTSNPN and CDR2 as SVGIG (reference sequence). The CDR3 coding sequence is TGTGCCTGGGGGGGACTAGCGGAGAGGTCGGAGCTGTTTTTT. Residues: CAWGGLAERSELFF.

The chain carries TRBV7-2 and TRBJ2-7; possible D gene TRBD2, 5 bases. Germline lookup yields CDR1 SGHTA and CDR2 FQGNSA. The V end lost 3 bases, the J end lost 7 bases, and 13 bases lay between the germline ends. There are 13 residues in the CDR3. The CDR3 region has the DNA TGTGCCAGCAGCTTGGCGGGCCCCTCGGAGCAGTACTTC. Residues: CASSLAGPSEQYF. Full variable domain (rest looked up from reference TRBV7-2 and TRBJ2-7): GAGVSQSPSNKVTEKGKDVELRCDPISGHTALYWYRQSLGQGLEFLIYFQGNSAPDKSGLPSDRFSAERTGGSVSTLTIQRTQQEDSAVYLCASSLAGPSEQYFGPGTRLTVT.

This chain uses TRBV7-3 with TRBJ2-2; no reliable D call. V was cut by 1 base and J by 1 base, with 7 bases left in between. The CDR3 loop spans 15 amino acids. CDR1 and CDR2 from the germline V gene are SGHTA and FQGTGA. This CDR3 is CASSLIPQNTGELFF. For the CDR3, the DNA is TGTGCCAGCAGCTTAATCCCACAGAACACCGGGGAGCTGTTTTTT.

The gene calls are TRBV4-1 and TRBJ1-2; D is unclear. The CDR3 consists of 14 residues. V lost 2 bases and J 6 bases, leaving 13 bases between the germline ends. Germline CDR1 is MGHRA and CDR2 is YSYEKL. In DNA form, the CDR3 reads TGCGCCAGCAGCCAACTACAACTAGCTGATGGCTACACCTTC. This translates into CASSQLQLADGYTF.

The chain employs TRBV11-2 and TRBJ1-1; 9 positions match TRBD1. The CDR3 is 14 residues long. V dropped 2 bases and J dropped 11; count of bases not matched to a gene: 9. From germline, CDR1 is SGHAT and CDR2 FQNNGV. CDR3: CASSLLGTGKMAFF. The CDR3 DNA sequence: TGTGCCAGCAGCTTATTAGGGACAGGGAAGATGGCTTTCTTT. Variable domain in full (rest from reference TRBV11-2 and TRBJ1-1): EAGVAQSPRYKIIEKRQSVAFWCNPISGHATLYWYQQILGQGPKLLIQFQNNGVVDDSQLPKDRFSAERLKGVDSTLKIQPAKLEDSAVYLCASSLLGTGKMAFFGQGTRLTVV.

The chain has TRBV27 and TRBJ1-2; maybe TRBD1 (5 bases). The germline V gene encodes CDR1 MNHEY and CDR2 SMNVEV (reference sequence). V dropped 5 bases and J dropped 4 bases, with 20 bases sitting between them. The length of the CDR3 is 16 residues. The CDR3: CASSQNQGGASYGYTF. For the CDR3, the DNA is TGTGCCAGCAGTCAAAATCAGGGAGGAGCGTCCTATGGCTACACCTTC.

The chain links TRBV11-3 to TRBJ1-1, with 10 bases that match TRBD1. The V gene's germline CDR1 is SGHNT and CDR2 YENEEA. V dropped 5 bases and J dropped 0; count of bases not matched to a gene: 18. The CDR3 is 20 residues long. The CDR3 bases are TGTGCCAGCAGCCCCCAGAGGAGGGACAGGGGACATGGGGTGAACACTGAAGCTTTCTTT. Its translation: CASSPQRRDRGHGVNTEAFF.

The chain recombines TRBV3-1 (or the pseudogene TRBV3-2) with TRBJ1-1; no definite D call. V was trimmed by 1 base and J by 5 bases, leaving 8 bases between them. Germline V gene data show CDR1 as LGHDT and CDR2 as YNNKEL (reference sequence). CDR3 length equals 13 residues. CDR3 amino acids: CASSQVSRTEAFF. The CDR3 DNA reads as TGTGCCAGCAGCCAAGTTTCGAGGACTGAAGCTTTCTTT.

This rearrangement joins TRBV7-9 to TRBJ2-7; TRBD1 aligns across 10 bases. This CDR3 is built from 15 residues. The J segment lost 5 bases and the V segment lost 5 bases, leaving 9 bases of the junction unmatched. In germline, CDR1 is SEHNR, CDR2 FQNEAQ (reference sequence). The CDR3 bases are TGTGCCAGCAGCCCATCCGCGACAGGGGGCCACGAGCAGTACTTC. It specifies CASSPSATGGHEQYF.

The CDR3 spells CASSTRLGGGPREQFF. In nucleotides, the CDR3 is TGTGCCAGTAGTACAAGATTAGGCGGGGGGCCGAGAGAGCAGTTCTTC. The chain carries TRBV19 and TRBJ2-1; 8 nucleotides agree with TRBD2. This CDR3 spans 16 amino acids. The ends lost 4 bases at V and 10 bases at J; junction bases unmatched: 15. The germline V gene encodes CDR1 LNHDA and CDR2 SQIVND (reference sequence).

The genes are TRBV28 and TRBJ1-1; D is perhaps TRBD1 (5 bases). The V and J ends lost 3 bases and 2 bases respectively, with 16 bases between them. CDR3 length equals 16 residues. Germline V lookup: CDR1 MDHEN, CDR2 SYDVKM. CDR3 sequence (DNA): TGTGCCAGCAGTTTGAACAGGTTGTTCCTTAACACTGAAGCTTTCTTT. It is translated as CASSLNRLFLNTEAFF.

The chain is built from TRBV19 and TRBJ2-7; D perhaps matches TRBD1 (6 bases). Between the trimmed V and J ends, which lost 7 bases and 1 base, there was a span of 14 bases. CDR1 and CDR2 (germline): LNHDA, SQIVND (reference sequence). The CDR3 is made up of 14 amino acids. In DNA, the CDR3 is TGTGCCAGTAAGTCACAGGGAGTGTCCTACGAGCAGTACTTC. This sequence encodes CASKSQGVSYEQYF.

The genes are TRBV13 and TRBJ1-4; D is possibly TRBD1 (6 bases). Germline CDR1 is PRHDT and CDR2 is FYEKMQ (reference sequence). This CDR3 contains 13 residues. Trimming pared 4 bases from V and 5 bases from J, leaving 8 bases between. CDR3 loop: CASSYGQNEKLFF. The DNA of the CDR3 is TGTGCCAGCAGCTATGGACAGAATGAAAAACTGTTTTTT.

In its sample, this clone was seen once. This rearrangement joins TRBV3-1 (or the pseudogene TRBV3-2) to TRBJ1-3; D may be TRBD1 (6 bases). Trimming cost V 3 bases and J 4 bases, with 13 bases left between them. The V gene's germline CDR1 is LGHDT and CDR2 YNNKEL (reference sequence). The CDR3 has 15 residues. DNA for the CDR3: TGTGCCAGCAGCCAGAAGGGGGTAGGAGGAAACACCATATATTTT. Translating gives CASSQKGVGGNTIYF.

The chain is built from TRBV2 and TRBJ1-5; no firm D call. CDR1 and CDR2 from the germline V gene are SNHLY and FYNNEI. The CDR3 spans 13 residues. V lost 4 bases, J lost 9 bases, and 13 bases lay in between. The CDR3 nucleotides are TGTGCCAGCAGTGCCGACCGGGATCGGCCCCAGCATTTT. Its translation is CASSADRDRPQHF.

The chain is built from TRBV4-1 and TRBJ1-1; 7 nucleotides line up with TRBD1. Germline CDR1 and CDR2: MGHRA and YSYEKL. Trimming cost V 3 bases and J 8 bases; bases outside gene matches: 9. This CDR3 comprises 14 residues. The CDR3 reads CASSHAKGQEEAFF. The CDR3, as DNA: TGCGCCAGCAGCCACGCAAAAGGACAGGAGGAAGCTTTCTTT.

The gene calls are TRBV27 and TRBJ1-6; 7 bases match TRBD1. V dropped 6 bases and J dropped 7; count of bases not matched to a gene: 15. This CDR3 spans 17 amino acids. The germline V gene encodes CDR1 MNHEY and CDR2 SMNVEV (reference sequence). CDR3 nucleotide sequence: TGTGCCAGCAGCATTGTCTATTTCGGGACAGAGAATTCACCCCTCCACTTT. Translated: CASSIVYFGTENSPLHF.

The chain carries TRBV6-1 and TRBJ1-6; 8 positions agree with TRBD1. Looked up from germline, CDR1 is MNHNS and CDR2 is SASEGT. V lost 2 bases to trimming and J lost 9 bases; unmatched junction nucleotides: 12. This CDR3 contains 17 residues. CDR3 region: CASSERSGGQPPSPLHF. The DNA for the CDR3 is TGTGCCAGCAGTGAACGGTCAGGGGGCCAACCCCCTTCACCCCTCCACTTT.

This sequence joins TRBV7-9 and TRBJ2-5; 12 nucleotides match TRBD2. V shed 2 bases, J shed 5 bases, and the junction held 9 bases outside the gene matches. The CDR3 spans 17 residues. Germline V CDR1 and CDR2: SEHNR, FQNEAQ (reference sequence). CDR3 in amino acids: CASSLNVLTSGRETQYF. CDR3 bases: TGTGCCAGCAGCTTAAACGTTTTAACTAGCGGGAGGGAGACCCAGTACTTC. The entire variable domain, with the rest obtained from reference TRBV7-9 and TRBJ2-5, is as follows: DTGVSQNPRHKITKRGQNVTFRCDPISEHNRLYWYRQTLGQGPEFLTYFQNEAQLEKSRLLSDRFSAERPKGSFSTLEIQRTEQGDSAMYLCASSLNVLTSGRETQYFGPGTRLLVL.

CDR3 loop: CASSLTAGGNEQFF. CDR3 DNA: TGTGCCAGCAGCTTAACCGCGGGGGGGAATGAGCAGTTCTTC. This sequence joins TRBV7-3 and TRBJ2-1; TRBD2 matches at 9 bases. V shed 0 bases and J 7 bases; nucleotides not matched to a gene: 1. CDR3 length equals 14 residues. The V gene's germline CDR1 is SGHTA and CDR2 FQGTGA. Together with reference TRBV7-3 and TRBJ2-1, the CDR3 gives the full variable domain: GAGVSQTPSNKVTEKGKYVELRCDPISGHTALYWYRQSLGQGPEFLIYFQGTGAADDSGLPNDRFFAVRPEGSVSTLKIQRTERGDSAVYLCASSLTAGGNEQFFGPGTRLTVL.

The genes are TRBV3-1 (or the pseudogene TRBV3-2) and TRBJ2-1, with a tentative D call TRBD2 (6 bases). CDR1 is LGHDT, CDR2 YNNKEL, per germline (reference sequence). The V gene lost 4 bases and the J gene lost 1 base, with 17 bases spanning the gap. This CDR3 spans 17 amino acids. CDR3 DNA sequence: TGTGCCAGCAGCCCCGCGGCGGGGACGGTGTCCTACAATGAGCAGTTCTTC. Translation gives CASSPAAGTVSYNEQFF.

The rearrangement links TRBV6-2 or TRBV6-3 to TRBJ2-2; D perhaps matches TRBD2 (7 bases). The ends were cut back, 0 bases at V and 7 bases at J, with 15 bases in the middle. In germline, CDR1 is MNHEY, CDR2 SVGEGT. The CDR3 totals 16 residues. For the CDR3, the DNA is TGTGCCAGCAGTTACTCGATCGGGGGGCCATTCGGGGAGCTGTTTTTT. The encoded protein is CASSYSIGGPFGELFF.

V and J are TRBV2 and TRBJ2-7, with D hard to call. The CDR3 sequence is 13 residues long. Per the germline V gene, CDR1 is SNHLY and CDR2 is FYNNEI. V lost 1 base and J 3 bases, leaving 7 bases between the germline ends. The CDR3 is CASSEVQVYEQYF. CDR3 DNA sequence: TGTGCCAGCAGTGAAGTCCAGGTCTACGAGCAGTACTTC.

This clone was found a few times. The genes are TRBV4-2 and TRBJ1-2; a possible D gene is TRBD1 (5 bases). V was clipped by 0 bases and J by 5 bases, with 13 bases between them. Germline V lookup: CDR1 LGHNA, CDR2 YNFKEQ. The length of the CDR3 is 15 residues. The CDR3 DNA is TGTGCCAGCAGCCAAGATTGGCAGGGAATATATGGCTACACCTTC. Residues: CASSQDWQGIYGYTF.